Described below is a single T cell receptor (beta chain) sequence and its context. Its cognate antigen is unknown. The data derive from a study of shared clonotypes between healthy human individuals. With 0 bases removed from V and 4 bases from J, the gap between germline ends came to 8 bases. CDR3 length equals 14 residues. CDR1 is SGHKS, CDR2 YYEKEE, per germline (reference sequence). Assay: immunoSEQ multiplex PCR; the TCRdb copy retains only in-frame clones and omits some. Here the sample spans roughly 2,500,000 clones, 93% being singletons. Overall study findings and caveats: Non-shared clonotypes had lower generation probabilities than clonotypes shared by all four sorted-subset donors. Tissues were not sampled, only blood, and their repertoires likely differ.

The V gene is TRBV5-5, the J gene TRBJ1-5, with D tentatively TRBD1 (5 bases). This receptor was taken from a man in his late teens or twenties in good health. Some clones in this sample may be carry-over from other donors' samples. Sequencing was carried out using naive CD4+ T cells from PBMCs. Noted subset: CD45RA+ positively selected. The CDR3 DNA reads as TGTGCCAGCAGCTTGGGTGGGGGAAATCAGCCCCAGCATTTT. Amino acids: CASSLGGGNQPQHF.